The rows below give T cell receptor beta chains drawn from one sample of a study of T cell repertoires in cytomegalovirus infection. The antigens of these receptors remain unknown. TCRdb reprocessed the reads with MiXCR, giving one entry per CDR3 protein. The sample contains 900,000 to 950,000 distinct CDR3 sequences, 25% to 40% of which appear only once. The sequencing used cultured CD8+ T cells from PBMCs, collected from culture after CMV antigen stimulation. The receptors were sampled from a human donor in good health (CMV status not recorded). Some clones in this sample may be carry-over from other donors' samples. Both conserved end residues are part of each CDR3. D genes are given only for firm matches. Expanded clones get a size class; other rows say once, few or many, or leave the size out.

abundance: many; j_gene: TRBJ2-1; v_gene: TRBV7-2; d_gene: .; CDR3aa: CASSLAVYRGLKYLSYNEQFF; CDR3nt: TGTGCCAGCAGCTTAGCCGTCTACAGGGGACTAAAGTATCTCTCCTACAATGAGCAGTTCTTC
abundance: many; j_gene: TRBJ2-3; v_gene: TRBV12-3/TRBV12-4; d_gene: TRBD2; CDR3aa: CASSPLAGGSDTQYF; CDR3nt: TGTGCCAGCAGTCCACTAGCGGGGGGGTCAGATACGCAGTATTTT
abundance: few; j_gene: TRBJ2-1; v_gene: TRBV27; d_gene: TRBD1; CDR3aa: CASIGWTGRYNEQFF; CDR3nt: TGTGCCAGCATCGGTTGGACAGGGCGATACAATGAGCAGTTCTTC
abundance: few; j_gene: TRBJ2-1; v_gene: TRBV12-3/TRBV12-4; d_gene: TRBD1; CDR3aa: CASSFPGQGKPEQFF; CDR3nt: TGTGCCAGCAGTTTCCCGGGACAGGGTAAGCCTGAGCAGTTCTTC
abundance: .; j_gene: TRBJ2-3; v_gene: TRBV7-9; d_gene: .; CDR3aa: CASSLGEWADTQYF; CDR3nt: TGTGCCAGCAGCTTAGGGGAGTGGGCAGATACGCAGTATTTT
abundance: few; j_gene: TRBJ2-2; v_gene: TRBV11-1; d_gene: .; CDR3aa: CASSRQYSNTGELFF; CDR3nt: TGTGCCAGCAGCCGACAGTACTCGAACACCGGGGAGCTGTTTTTT
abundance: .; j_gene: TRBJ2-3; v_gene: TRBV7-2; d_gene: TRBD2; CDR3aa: CASSSTSAPTDTQYF; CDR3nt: TGTGCCAGCAGCTCCACTAGCGCCCCCACAGATACGCAGTATTTT
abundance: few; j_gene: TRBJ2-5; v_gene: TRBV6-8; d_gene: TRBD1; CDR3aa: CASSYKDRGRETQYF; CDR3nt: TGTGCCAGCAGTTACAAGGACAGGGGGCGAGAGACCCAGTACTTC
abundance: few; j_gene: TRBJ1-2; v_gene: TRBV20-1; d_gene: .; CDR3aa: CSARTEEANYGYTF; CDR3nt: TGCAGTGCTAGGACAGAAGAGGCTAACTATGGCTACACCTTC
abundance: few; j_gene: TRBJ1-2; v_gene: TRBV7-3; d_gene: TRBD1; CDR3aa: CASSLDVGQGFYGYTF; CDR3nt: TGTGCCAGCAGCTTAGATGTTGGACAGGGGTTCTATGGCTACACCTTC
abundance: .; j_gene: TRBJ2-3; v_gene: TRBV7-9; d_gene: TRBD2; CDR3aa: CASSLGGGGAVTYTQYF; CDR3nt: TGTGCCAGCAGCTTAGGTGGCGGGGGGGCCGTCACTTATACGCAGTATTTT
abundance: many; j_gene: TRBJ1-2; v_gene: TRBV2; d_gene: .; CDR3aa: CASGGSYGYTF; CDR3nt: TGTGCCAGTGGAGGTAGCTATGGCTACACCTTC
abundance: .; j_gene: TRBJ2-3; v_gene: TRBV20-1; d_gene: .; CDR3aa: CSARDRAGSTDTQYF; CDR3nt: TGCAGTGCTAGAGATCGGGCGGGGTCCACAGATACGCAGTATTTT
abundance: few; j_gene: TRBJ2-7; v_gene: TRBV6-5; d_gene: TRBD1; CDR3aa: CASSYSPPGGGYEQYF; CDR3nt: TGTGCCAGCAGTTACTCTCCCCCAGGGGGTGGGTACGAGCAGTACTTC
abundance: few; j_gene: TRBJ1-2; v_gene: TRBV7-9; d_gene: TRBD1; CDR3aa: CASSQARDRTYGYTF; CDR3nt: TGTGCCAGCAGCCAGGCGCGGGACAGAACCTATGGCTACACCTTC
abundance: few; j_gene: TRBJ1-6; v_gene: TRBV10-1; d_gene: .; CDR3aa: CASSDSISLRDVGAALHF; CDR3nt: TGCGCCAGCAGTGATTCGATATCCCTGCGGGACGTTGGGGCGGCCCTCCACTTT
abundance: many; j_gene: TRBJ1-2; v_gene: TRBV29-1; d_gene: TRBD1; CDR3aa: CSVLTGQVGYGYTF; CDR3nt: TGCAGCGTTTTAACCGGACAGGTTGGCTATGGCTACACCTTC
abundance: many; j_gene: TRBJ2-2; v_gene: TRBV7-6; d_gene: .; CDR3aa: CASSLVEGNTGELFF; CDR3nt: TGTGCCAGCAGCTTAGTTGAAGGGAACACCGGGGAGCTGTTTTTT
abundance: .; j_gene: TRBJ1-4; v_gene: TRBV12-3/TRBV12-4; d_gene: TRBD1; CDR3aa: CASSTDRVGEKLFF; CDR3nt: TGTGCCAGCAGCACCGACAGGGTTGGTGAAAAACTGTTTTTT
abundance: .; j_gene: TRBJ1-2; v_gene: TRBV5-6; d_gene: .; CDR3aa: CASSLVAVDYDYTF; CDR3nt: TGTGCCAGCAGCTTGGTAGCGGTGGACTATGACTACACCTTC
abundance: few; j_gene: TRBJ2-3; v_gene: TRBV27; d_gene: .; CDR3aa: CASSSPYTDTQYF; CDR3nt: TGTGCCAGCAGTTCCCCGTACACAGATACGCAGTATTTT
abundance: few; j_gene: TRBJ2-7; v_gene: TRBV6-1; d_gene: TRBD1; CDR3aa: CASSSPGQDAYEQYF; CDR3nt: TGTGCCAGCAGTTCTCCGGGACAGGACGCCTACGAGCAGTACTTC
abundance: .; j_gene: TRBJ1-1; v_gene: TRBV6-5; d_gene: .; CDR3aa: CASSYPGGHTEAFF; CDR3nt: TGTGCCAGCAGTTACCCGGGCGGCCACACTGAAGCTTTCTTT
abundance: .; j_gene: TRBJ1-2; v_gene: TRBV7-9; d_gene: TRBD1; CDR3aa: CASSLRVRQGSHPYGYTF; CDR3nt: TGTGCCAGCAGCTTACGAGTTCGACAGGGTTCCCATCCGTATGGCTACACCTTC
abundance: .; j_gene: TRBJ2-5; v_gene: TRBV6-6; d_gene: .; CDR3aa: CASSYVPMGYGKETQYF; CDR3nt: TGTGCCAGCAGTTACGTGCCAATGGGTTATGGGAAAGAGACCCAGTACTTC
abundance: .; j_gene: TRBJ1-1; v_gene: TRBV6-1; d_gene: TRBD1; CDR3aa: CASTPGTGSEAFF; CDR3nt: TGTGCCAGCACCCCCGGGACAGGGAGTGAAGCTTTCTTT
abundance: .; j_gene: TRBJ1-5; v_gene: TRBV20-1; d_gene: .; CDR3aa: CSARDYTGDNQPQHF; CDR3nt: TGCAGTGCTAGAGATTACACAGGCGACAATCAGCCCCAGCATTTT
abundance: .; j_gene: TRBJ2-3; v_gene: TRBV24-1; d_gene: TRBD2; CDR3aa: CATSDFQGGGTDTQYF; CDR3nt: TGTGCCACCAGTGATTTTCAGGGAGGGGGCACAGATACGCAGTATTTT
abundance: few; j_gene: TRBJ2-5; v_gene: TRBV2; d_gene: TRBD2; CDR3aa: CASLSETSGGETQYF; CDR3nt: TGTGCCAGTCTTTCCGAGACAAGCGGGGGGGAGACCCAGTACTTC
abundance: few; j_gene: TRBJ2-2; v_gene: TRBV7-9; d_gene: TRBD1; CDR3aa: CASSSGGTGEAGELFF; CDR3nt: TGTGCCAGCAGCTCGGGCGGGACAGGGGAGGCCGGGGAGCTGTTTTTT
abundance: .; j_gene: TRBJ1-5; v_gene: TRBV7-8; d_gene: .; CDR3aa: CASSLAFRADQPQHF; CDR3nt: TGTGCCAGCAGCTTAGCTTTCCGGGCGGATCAGCCCCAGCATTTT
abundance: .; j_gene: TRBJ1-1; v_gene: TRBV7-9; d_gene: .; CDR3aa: CASSPSHRAGNTEAFF; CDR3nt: TGTGCCAGCAGCCCGTCCCATAGGGCCGGTAACACTGAAGCTTTCTTT
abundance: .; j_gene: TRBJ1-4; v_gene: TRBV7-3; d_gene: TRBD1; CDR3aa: CASSIRGRAEKLFF; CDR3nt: TGTGCCAGCAGCATTAGGGGGCGCGCTGAAAAACTGTTTTTT
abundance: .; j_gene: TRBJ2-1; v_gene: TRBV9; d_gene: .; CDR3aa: CASSVDNNEQFF; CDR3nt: TGTGCCAGCAGCGTAGATAACAATGAGCAGTTCTTC
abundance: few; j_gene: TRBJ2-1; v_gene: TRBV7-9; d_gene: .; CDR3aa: CASSPSPTGSRNEQFF; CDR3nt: TGTGCCAGCAGCCCAAGCCCGACAGGTTCTCGCAATGAGCAGTTCTTC
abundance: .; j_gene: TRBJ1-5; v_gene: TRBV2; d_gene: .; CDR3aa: CASSEEFYNQPQHF; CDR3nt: TGTGCCAGCAGTGAGGAGTTCTACAATCAGCCCCAGCATTTT
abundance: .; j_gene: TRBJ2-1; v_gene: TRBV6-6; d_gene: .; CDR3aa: CASSYSMRLDYNEQFF; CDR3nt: TGTGCCAGCAGTTACTCCATGAGGCTAGATTACAATGAGCAGTTCTTC
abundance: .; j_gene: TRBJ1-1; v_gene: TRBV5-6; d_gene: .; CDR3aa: CASSRGGGWAAFF; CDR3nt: TGTGCCAGCAGCCGCGGGGGGGGCTGGGCAGCTTTCTTT
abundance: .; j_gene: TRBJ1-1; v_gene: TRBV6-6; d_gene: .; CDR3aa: CASSNLPGGDTEAFF; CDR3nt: TGTGCCAGCAGTAACCTGCCGGGTGGGGACACTGAAGCTTTCTTT
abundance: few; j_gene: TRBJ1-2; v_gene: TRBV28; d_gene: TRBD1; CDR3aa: CASSLRKGTAYGYTF; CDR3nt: TGTGCCAGCAGTTTAAGGAAAGGGACAGCCTATGGCTACACCTTC
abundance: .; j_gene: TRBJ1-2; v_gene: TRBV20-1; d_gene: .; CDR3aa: CSAKPGTWYGYTF; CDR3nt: TGCAGTGCTAAACCCGGGACGTGGTATGGCTACACCTTC
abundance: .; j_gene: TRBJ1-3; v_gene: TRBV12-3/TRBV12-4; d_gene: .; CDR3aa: CASSFQGTSSGNTIYF; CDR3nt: TGTGCCAGCAGTTTTCAGGGGACAAGCTCTGGAAACACCATATATTTT
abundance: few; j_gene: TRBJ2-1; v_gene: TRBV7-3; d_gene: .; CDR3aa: CASSLTGADNEQFF; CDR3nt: TGTGCCAGCAGCTTAACGGGGGCAGACAATGAGCAGTTCTTC
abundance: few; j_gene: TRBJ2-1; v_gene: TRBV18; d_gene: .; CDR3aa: CASSPPGREQFF; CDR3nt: TGTGCCAGCTCACCACCGGGACGTGAGCAGTTCTTC
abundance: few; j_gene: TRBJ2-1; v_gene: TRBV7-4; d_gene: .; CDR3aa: CASSLGGAGKNEQFF; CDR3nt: TGTGCCAGCAGCTTAGGGGGGGCAGGGAAGAATGAGCAGTTCTTC
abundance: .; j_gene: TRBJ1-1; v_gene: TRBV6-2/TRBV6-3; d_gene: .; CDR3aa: CASSYSSSGYTEAFF; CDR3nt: TGTGCCAGCAGTTACTCGTCTTCTGGGTACACTGAAGCTTTCTTT
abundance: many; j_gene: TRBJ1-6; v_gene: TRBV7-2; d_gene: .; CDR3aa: CASSLVEESSYNSPLHF; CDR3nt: TGTGCCAGCAGCTTAGTGGAGGAAAGCTCCTATAATTCACCCCTCCACTTT
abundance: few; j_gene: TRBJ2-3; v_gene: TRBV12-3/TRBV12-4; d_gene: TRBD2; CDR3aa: CASSSPLAGGADTQYF; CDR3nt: TGTGCCAGCAGTTCCCCTCTAGCGGGGGGTGCAGATACGCAGTATTTT
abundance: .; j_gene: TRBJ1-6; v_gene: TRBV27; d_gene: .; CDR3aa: CASSLVRPNPPLHF; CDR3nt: TGTGCCAGCAGTTTAGTGCGGCCGAATCCACCCCTCCACTTT
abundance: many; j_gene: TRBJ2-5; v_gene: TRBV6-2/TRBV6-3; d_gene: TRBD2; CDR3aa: CATSLLAGGQETQYF; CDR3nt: TGTGCCACCAGTCTCCTAGCGGGGGGCCAAGAGACCCAGTACTTC
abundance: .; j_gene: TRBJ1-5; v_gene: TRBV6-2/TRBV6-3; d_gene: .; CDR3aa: CASTPGGQGPNQPQHF; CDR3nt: TGTGCCAGCACCCCCGGAGGGCAGGGTCCCAATCAGCCCCAGCATTTT
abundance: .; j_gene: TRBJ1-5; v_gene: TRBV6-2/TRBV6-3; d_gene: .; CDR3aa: CASKPSLGMAAQPQHF; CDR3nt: TGTGCCAGCAAGCCTAGCTTGGGGATGGCCGCCCAGCCCCAGCATTTT
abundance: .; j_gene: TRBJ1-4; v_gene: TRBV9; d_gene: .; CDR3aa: CASSVSGGDNEKLFF; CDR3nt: TGTGCCAGCAGCGTCTCGGGGGGCGATAATGAAAAACTGTTTTTT
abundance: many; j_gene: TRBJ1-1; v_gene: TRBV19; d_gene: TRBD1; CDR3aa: CASSPGQGLNTEAFF; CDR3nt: TGTGCCAGCAGCCCCGGACAGGGGTTGAACACTGAAGCTTTCTTT
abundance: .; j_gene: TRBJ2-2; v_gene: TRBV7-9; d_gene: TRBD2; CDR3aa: CASSPGLAEPTGELFF; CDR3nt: TGTGCCAGCAGCCCGGGACTAGCGGAACCTACCGGGGAGCTGTTTTTT
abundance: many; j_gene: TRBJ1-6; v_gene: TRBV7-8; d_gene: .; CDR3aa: CASSLAGRVTYNSPLHF; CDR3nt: TGTGCCAGCAGCTTAGCAGGGCGGGTCACCTATAATTCACCCCTCCACTTT
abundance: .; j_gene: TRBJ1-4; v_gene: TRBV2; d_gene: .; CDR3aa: CASSEAPIPTWLF; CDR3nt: TGTGCCAGCAGTGAAGCTCCGATTCCAACATGGCTGTTT